A selection of T cell receptor beta chains follows, all from one sample in a study of T-cell reconstitution after alpha-beta-depleted transplantation in children. In TCRdb, the PCR reads were re-called with MiXCR into one record per CDR3 protein. The table lists around 93,000 distinct CDR3 sequences, 7.5% to 9.5% of them singletons. Material: PBMCs from the stem cell graft donor, obtained from the stem cell graft. The receptors derive from a human donor who donated a stem cell graft to a child with congenital amegakaryocytic thrombocytopenia. Each CDR3 is given with its conserved first and last residue. D genes are given only for firm matches. The size of a clone is reported for some rows only, either as once, few or many, or as a class for expanded clones.

TRBJ1-6 . TRBV15 . TGTGCCACCAGCAGAGACAGGGCCGATTCACCCCTCCACTTT CATSRDRADSPLHF
TRBJ2-7 many TRBV2 . TGTGCCAGCAGTGTGCGACAGGGAGGGAGCGAGCAGTACTTC CASSVRQGGSEQYF
TRBJ2-1 many TRBV12-3/TRBV12-4 . TGTGCCAGCAGCTTAGTCGGTCGTAATGAGCAGTTCTTC CASSLVGRNEQFF
TRBJ1-1 many TRBV20-1 . TGCAGTGCTAGTGAGGCGGCGACTAGGGAAGCTTTCTTT CSASEAATREAFF
TRBJ2-1 many TRBV27 TRBD1 TGTGCCAGCAGTTTCCCCCAGGGGGCGTCGTCCTACAATGAGCAGTTCTTC CASSFPQGASSYNEQFF
TRBJ2-3 many TRBV28 . TGTGCCAGCAGCCCCCTTGGCAGGGCGAGCACAGATACGCAGTATTTT CASSPLGRASTDTQYF
TRBJ2-1 many TRBV4-1 TRBD2 TGCGCCAGCAGCCAATGGACTAGCCAACCTTCCTACAATGAGCAGTTCTTC CASSQWTSQPSYNEQFF
TRBJ2-3 many TRBV28 . TGTGCCAGCGAATCGGAGCAGGGGAGGAGAGATACGCAGTATTTT CASESEQGRRDTQYF
TRBJ2-1 few TRBV15 TRBD2 TGTGCCACCAAACGCACTAGCGGGGACTCCTACAATGAGCAGTTCTTC CATKRTSGDSYNEQFF
TRBJ1-2 many TRBV14 . TGTGCCAGCAGCATACTGGGATATGGCTACACCTTC CASSILGYGYTF
TRBJ1-2 many TRBV12-3/TRBV12-4 . TGTGCCAGCAGTTTGGGTTATGGCTACACCTTC CASSLGYGYTF
TRBJ2-7 many TRBV7-9 TRBD1 TGTGCCAGCAGCTCCCTGGACAGGGGCTACGAGCAGTACTTC CASSSLDRGYEQYF
TRBJ2-3 many TRBV20-1 TRBD2 TGCAGTGCCGGCCCTCGGCGGGAGGACACAGATACGCAGTATTTT CSAGPRREDTDTQYF
TRBJ2-1 many TRBV5-6 . TGTGCCAGCGCAATTTTCACCTCCTACAATGAGCAGTTCTTC CASAIFTSYNEQFF
TRBJ2-6 many TRBV15 . TGTGCCACCAGCAGAGATAAAGGGGCCGGGGCCAACGTCCTGACTTTC CATSRDKGAGANVLTF
TRBJ2-2 many TRBV20-1 . TGCAGTGCTTGCAGGGGACGCCCGAACACCGGGGAGCTGTTTTTT CSACRGRPNTGELFF
TRBJ2-1 . TRBV24-1 TRBD2 TGTGCCACCAGTGATTTGGTGGGAGGGCGAAATAGTGAGCAGTTCTTC CATSDLVGGRNSEQFF
TRBJ2-3 many TRBV5-1 . TGCGCCAGCAGCTTGGCGCCGGGCACAGATACGCAGTATTTT CASSLAPGTDTQYF
TRBJ2-6 many TRBV20-1 . TGCAGTGCCAGTGTAGCTGGGGCCAACGTCCTGACTTTC CSASVAGANVLTF
TRBJ2-1 many TRBV29-1 . TGCAGCGTCGACAGCTACAATGAGCAGTTCTTC CSVDSYNEQFF
TRBJ1-1 many TRBV5-1 . TGCGCCAGCAGCATTCATGGGGGGAGGAACACTGAAGCTTTCTTT CASSIHGGRNTEAFF
TRBJ1-1 many TRBV20-1 . TGCAGTGCTAGAGAAAGGACAGAACTTAAGCCTGTTTTGATGAACACTGAAGCTTTCTTT CSARERTELKPVLMNTEAFF
TRBJ1-3 many TRBV5-5 . TGTGCCAGCAGCTCCACTTACCTCTCTGGAAACACCATATATTTT CASSSTYLSGNTIYF
TRBJ1-1 many TRBV30 . TGTGCCTGGACCCCAGGCCGTTGGTCTGAAGCTTTCTTT CAWTPGRWSEAFF
TRBJ2-7 many TRBV12-3/TRBV12-4 . TGTGCCAGCAGTTTCGAGGGAGGCGAGCAGTACTTC CASSFEGGEQYF
TRBJ2-1 many TRBV6-1 . TGTGCCAGCAGTCGAGCGGAGATGTACAATGAGCAGTTCTTC CASSRAEMYNEQFF
TRBJ1-5 many TRBV20-1 TRBD1 TGCAGTGCTGATCCCGGGACAGGGGGCAATCAGCCCCAGCATTTT CSADPGTGGNQPQHF
TRBJ2-2 many TRBV27 TRBD2 TGTGCCAGCAGTCGGATAGCGGGAGTAGGCACCGGGGAGCTGTTTTTT CASSRIAGVGTGELFF
TRBJ2-3 few TRBV18 . TGTGCCAGCTCACCAGGGACGGAATCTTTCACAGATACGCAGTATTTT CASSPGTESFTDTQYF
TRBJ2-3 many TRBV4-2 . TGTGCCAGCAGCCAAGAAGGACCAGCGAGGGTCAACCTTGCGGCAGATACGCAGTATTTT CASSQEGPARVNLAADTQYF
TRBJ1-5 many TRBV20-1 . TGCAGTGCTAGCAAGGGACGCAGCAATCAGCCCCAGCATTTT CSASKGRSNQPQHF
TRBJ2-1 few TRBV20-1 TRBD2 TGCAGTGCTAGACTTCCTATTATAGCGGGGGGGTACAATGAGCAGTTCTTC CSARLPIIAGGYNEQFF
TRBJ2-3 many TRBV4-3 . TGCGCCAGCAGCCAAGTGGGAGTCACAGATACGCAGTATTTT CASSQVGVTDTQYF
TRBJ1-1 many TRBV5-6 . TGTGCCAGCAGCTTGTATGGGGGCATGAACACTGAAGCTTTCTTT CASSLYGGMNTEAFF
TRBJ2-2 many TRBV7-3 . TGTGCCAGCAGCCCATCACCGGGAGCCGCTACTAACACCGGGGAGCTGTTTTTT CASSPSPGAATNTGELFF
TRBJ1-5 many TRBV5-5 . TGTGCCAGCAGCTTGGACCGGCAGCCCCAGCATTTT CASSLDRQPQHF
TRBJ2-3 many TRBV12-3/TRBV12-4 TRBD1 TGTGCCAGCAGGGGGGACAGGGGCACAGATACGCAGTATTTT CASRGDRGTDTQYF
TRBJ1-2 . TRBV4-1 TRBD1 TGCGCCAGCAGCCAAGCTGGGACAGTCCTTCACTATGGCTACACCTTC CASSQAGTVLHYGYTF
TRBJ2-1 many TRBV30 . TGTGCCTGGATGGGGAGCTCCTACAATGAGCAGTTCTTC CAWMGSSYNEQFF
TRBJ2-7 many TRBV12-3/TRBV12-4 . TGTGCCAGCAGTCAACATGGGGCCAGGTCCTACGAGCAGTACTTC CASSQHGARSYEQYF
TRBJ2-1 many TRBV27 TRBD2 TGTGCCAGCAGTTCGAGACCCTTTACTAGCGGGAGCAATGAGCAGTTCTTC CASSSRPFTSGSNEQFF
TRBJ2-2 many TRBV12-3/TRBV12-4 . TGTGCCAGCAGTTTCCCTTATGGGGAGCTGTTTTTT CASSFPYGELFF
TRBJ1-6 many TRBV3-1 TRBD1 TGTGCCAGCAGCCAACGATACGGACAGGGCTATAATTCACCCCTCCACTTT CASSQRYGQGYNSPLHF
TRBJ2-2 many TRBV29-1 . TGCAGCGCCGGGTTAGGGGGAAACACCGGGGAGCTGTTTTTT CSAGLGGNTGELFF
TRBJ2-7 . TRBV5-6 . TGTGCCAGCAGTCCGACAGTGGACCCCTACGAGCAGTACTTC CASSPTVDPYEQYF
TRBJ2-2 many TRBV7-2 TRBD1 TGTGCCAGCAGCCATCCGACAGGGGGCACCGGGGAGCTGTTTTTT CASSHPTGGTGELFF
TRBJ2-3 . TRBV5-1 . TGCGCCAGCAGCTTGGAGTGGGGGGGCCAAGATACGCAGTATTTT CASSLEWGGQDTQYF
TRBJ2-1 . TRBV25-1 TRBD1 TGTGCCAGTCAGGACAGGCTTTACAATGAGCAGTTCTTC CASQDRLYNEQFF
TRBJ1-4 many TRBV5-1 . TGCGCCAGCAGCTTGTTAGGAATAAGTAGTGAAAAACTGTTTTTT CASSLLGISSEKLFF